This T cell receptor beta chain originates from a study of chemoradiotherapy in HPV16-positive cancers. Findings and caveats of the study: Functional assays defining HPV-specific T cells used only two HPV16-positive patients. HPV-responsive T-cell expansion during chemoradiotherapy was linked to improved recurrence-free survival in HPV16-positive patients.

Only in-frame clones appear in the TCRdb table, and some are missing; sequencing was by immunoSEQ multiplex PCR. The table includes some 31,000 clones, about 90% detected once. As regards this clone: Its antigen is unknown.

Germline V gene sequence: CDR1 MNHEY, CDR2 SMNVEV (reference sequence). The CDR3 contains 16 residues. Trimming took 1 base from V and 0 from J, leaving 12 bases between them. This receptor was obtained from a human donor with HPV-associated anogenital cancer. The specimen comprised blood, sampled from a patient who underwent chemoradiotherapy. The chain combines TRBV27 with TRBJ1-1, with D unresolved. This CDR3 is CASSLYAGDMNTEAFF. CDR3 nucleotides: TGTGCCAGCAGTTTATATGCAGGAGACATGAACACTGAAGCTTTCTTT.